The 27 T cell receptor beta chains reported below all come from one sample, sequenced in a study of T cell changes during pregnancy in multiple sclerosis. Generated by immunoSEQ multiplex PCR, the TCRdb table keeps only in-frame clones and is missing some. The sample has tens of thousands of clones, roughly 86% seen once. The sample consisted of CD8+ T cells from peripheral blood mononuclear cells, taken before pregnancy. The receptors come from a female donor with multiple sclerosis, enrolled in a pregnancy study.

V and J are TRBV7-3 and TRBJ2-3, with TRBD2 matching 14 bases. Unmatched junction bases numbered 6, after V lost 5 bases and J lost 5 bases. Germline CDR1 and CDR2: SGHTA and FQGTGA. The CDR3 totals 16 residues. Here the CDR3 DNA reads TGTGCCAGCAGCCCAGGACTAGCGGGAGGCGGAGATACGCAGTATTTT. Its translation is CASSPGLAGGGDTQYF.

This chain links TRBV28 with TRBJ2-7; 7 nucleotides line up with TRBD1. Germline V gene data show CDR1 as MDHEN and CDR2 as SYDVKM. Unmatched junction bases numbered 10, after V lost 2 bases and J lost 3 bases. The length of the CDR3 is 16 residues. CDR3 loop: CASSLRQGGWYYEQYF. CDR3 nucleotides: TGTGCCAGCAGTTTAAGACAGGGTGGATGGTACTACGAGCAGTACTTC.

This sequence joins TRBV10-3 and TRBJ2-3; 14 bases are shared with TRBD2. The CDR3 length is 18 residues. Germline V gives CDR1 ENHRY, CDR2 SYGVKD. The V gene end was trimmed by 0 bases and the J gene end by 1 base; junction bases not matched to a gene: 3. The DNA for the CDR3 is TGTGCCATCAGTGAGTCCTTGGGACTAGCGGGGGGCACAGATACGCAGTATTTT. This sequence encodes CAISESLGLAGGTDTQYF.

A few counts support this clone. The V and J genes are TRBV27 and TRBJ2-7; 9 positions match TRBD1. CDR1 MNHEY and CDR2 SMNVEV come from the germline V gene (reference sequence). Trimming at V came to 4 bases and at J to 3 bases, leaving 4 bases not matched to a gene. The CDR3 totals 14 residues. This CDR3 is CASSSNRGHYEQYF. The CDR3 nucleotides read TGTGCCAGCAGTTCCAACAGGGGGCACTACGAGCAGTACTTC.

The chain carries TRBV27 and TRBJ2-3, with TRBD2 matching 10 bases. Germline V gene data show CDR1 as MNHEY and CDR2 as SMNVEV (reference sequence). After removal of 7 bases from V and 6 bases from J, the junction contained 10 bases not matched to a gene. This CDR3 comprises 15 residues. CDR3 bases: TGTGCCAGCAACCCAGGGACTAGCGCCCACGATACGCAGTATTTT. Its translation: CASNPGTSAHDTQYF.

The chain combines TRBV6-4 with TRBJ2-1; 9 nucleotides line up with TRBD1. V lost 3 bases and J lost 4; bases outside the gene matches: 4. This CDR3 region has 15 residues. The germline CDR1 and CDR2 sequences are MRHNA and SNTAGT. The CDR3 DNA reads TGTGCCAGCAGTGAACAGGGGGCGGAATACAATGAGCAGTTCTTC. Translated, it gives CASSEQGAEYNEQFF.

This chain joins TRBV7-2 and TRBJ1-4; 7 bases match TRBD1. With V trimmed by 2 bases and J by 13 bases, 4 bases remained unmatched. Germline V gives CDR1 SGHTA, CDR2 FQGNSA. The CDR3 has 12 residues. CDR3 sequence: CASSLPDRALFF. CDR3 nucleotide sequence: TGTGCCAGCAGCTTACCAGACAGGGCACTGTTTTTT.

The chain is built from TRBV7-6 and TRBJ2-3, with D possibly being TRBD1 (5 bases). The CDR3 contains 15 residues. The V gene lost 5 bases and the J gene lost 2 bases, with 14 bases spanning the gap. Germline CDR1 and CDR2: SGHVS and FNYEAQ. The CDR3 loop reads CASSLDSFVTDTQYF. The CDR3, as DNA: TGTGCCAGCAGCCTAGACAGCTTTGTCACAGATACGCAGTATTTT.

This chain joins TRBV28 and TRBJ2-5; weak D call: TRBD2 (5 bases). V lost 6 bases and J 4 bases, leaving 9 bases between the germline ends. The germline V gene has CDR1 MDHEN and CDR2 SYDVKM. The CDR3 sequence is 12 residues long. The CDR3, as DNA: TGTGCCAGCAGGCCCCGGGGAGAGACCCAGTACTTC. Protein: CASRPRGETQYF.

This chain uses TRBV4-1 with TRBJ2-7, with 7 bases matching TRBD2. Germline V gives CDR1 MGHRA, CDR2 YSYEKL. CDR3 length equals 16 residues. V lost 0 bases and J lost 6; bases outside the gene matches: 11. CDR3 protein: CASSQDLTSADIEQYF. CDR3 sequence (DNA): TGCGCCAGCAGCCAAGATTTAACTAGCGCCGACATCGAGCAGTACTTC.

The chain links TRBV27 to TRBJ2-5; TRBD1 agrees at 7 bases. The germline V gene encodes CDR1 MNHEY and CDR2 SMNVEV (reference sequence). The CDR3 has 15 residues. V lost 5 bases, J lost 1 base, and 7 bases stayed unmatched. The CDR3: CASSESGTAQETQYF. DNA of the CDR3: TGTGCCAGCAGTGAATCCGGGACAGCCCAAGAGACCCAGTACTTC.

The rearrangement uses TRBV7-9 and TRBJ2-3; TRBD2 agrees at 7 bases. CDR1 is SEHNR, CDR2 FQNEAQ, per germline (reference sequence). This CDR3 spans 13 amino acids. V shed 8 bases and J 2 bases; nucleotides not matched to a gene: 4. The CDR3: CASAGVNTDTQYF. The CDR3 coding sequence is TGTGCCAGCGCGGGGGTGAACACAGATACGCAGTATTTT.

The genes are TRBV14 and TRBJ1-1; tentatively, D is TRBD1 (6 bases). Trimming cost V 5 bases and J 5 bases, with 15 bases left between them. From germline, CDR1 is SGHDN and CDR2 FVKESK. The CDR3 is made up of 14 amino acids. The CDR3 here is CASSSNRVATEAFF. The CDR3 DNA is TGTGCCAGCAGCTCTAACAGGGTTGCTACTGAAGCTTTCTTT.

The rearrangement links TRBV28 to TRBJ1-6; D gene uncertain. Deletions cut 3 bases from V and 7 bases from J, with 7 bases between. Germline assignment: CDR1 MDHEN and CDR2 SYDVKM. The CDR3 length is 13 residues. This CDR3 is CASSFTPNSPLHF. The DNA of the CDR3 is TGTGCCAGCAGTTTTACACCCAATTCACCCCTCCACTTT.

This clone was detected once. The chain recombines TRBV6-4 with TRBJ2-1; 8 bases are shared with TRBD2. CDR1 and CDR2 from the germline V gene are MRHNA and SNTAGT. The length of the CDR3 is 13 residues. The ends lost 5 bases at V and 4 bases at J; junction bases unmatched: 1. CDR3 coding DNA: TGTGCCAGCAGTAGCGGGAGTTACAATGAGCAGTTCTTC. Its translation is CASSSGSYNEQFF.

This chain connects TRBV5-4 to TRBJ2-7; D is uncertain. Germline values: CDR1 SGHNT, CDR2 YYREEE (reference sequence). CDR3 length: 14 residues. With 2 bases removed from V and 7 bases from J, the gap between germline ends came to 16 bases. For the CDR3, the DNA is TGTGCCAGCAGCTTAGTCGAAGCTCCTCGGGAGCAGTACTTC. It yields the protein CASSLVEAPREQYF. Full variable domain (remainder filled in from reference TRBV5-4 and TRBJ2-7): ETGVTQSPTHLIKTRGQQVTLRCSSQSGHNTVSWYQQALGQGPQFIFQYYREEENGRGNFPPRFSGLQFPNYSSELNVNALELDDSALYLCASSLVEAPREQYFGPGTRLTVT.

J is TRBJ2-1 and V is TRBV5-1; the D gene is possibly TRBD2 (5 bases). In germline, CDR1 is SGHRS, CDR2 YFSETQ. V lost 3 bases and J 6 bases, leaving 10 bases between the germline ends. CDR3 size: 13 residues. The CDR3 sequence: CASSWTDFNEQFF. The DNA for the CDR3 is TGCGCCAGCAGCTGGACGGACTTCAATGAGCAGTTCTTC. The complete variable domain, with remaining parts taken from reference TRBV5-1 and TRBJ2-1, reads KAGVTQTPRYLIKTRGQQVTLSCSPISGHRSVSWYQQTPGQGLQFLFEYFSETQRNKGNFPGRFSGRQFSNSRSEMNVSTLELGDSALYLCASSWTDFNEQFFGPGTRLTVL.

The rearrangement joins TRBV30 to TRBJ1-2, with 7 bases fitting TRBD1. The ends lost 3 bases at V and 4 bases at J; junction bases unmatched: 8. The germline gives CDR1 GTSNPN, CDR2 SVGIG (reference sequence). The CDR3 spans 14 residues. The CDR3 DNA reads TGTGCCTGGAGCGAGGGACAGCGGATCTATGGCTACACCTTC. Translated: CAWSEGQRIYGYTF.

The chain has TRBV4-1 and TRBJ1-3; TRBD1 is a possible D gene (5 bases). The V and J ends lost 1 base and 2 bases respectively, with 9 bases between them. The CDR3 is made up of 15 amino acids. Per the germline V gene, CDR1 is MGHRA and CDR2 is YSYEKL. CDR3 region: CASSQVAGAGNTIYF. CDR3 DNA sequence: TGCGCCAGCAGCCAAGTCGCGGGGGCTGGAAACACCATATATTTT.

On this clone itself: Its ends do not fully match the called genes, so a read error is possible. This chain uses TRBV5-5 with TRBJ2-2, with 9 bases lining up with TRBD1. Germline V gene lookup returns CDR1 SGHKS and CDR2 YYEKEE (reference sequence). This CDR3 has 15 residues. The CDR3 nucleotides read TGTGCCAGCAGTTTGGGACAGGGAGTGGCCGGGGAGCTGTTTTTT. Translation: CASSLGQGVAGELFF.

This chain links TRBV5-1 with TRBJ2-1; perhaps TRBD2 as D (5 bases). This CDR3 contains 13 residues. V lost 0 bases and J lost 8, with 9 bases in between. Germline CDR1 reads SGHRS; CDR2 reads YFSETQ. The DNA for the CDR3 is TGCGCCAGCAGCTTGGAACTAGTGGATGAGCAGTTCTTC. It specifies CASSLELVDEQFF.

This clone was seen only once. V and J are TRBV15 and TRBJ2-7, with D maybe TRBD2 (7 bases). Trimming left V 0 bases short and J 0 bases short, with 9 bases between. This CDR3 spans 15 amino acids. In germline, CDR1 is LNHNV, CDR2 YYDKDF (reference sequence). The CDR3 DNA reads TGTGCCACCAGCAGAGAGGGGGGGCTCTCCTACGAGCAGTACTTC. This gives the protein CATSREGGLSYEQYF.

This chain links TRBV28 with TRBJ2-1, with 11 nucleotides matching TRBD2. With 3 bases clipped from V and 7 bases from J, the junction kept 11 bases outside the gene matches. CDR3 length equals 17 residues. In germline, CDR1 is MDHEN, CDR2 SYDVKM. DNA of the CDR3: TGTGCCAGCAGTTTCCCGTTGCGACTAGCGGGAAAGAATGAGCAGTTCTTC. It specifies CASSFPLRLAGKNEQFF.

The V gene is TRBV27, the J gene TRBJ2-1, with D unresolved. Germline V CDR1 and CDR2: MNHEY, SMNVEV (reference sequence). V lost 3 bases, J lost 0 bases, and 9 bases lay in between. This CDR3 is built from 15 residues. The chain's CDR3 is CASSLFRSSYNEQFF. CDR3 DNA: TGTGCCAGCAGTTTGTTTCGGAGCTCCTACAATGAGCAGTTCTTC.

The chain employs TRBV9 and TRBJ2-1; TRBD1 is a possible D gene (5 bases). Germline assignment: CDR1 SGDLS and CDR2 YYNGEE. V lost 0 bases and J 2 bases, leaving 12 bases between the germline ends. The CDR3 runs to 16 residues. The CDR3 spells CASSVESRVPYNEQFF. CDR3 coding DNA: TGTGCCAGCAGCGTAGAGTCCAGGGTCCCCTACAATGAGCAGTTCTTC.

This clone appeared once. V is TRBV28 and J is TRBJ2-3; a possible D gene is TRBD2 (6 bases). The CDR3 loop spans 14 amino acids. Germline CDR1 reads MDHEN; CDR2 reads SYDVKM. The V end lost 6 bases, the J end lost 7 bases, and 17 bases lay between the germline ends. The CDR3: CASSRGRGKNTQYF. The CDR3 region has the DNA TGTGCCAGCAGCCGCGGACGGGGGAAGAATACGCAGTATTTT.

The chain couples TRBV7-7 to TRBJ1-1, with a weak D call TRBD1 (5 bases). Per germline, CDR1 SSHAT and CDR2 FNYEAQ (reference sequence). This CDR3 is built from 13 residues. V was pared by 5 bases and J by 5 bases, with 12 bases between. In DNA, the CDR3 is TGTGCCAGCAGCCTACAGGAAAGAACTGAAGCTTTCTTT. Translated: CASSLQERTEAFF.